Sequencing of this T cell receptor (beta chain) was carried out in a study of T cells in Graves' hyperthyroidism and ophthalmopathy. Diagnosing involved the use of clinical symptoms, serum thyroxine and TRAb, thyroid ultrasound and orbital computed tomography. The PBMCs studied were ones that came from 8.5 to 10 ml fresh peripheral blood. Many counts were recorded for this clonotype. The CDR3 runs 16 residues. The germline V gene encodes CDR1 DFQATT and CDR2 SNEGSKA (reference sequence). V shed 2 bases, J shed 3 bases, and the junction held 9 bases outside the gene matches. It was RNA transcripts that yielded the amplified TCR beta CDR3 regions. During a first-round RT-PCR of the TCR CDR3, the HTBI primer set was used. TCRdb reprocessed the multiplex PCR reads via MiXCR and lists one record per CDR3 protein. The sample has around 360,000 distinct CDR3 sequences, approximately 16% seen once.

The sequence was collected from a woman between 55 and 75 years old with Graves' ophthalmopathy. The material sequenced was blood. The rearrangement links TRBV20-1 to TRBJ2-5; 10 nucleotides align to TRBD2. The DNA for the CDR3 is TGCAGTGCTAGAACCGAACCGGGACTAGCGAAAGAGACCCAGTACTTC. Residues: CSARTEPGLAKETQYF.